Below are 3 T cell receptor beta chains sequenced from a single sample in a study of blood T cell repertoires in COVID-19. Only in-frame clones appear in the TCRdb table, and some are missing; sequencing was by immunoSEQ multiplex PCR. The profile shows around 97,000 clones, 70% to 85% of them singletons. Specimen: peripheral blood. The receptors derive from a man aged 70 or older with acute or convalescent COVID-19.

The CDR3 DNA follows: TGTGCCAGCAGTGAAGCGACAGGGGGGACTGAAGCTTTCTTT. This gives the protein CASSEATGGTEAFF. The V and J genes are TRBV6-1 and TRBJ1-1, with 9 positions matching TRBD1. The CDR3 totals 14 residues. The germline V gene has CDR1 MNHNS and CDR2 SASEGT. J was trimmed by 5 bases and V by 0 bases; bases with no gene match: 1.

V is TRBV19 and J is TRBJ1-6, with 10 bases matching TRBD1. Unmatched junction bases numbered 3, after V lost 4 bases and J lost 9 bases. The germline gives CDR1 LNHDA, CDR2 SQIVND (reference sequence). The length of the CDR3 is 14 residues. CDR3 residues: CASSTRQGASPLHF. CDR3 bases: TGTGCCAGTAGTACAAGACAGGGGGCTTCACCCCTCCACTTT.

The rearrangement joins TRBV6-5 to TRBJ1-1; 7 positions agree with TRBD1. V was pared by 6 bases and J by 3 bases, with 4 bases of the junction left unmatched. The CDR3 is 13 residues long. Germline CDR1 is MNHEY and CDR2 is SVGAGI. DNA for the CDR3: TGTGCCAGCAGCTTAACAGGGGACACTGAAGCTTTCTTT. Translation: CASSLTGDTEAFF.